Listed below are T cell receptor beta chains from one sample, sequenced in a study of blood T cell repertoires in COVID-19. Using immunoSEQ multiplex PCR, the repertoire was profiled, and TCRdb retains in-frame clones only, with some absent. The sample holds about 190,000 clones, 90% seen once. The sequencing sample was made of peripheral blood. All receptors come from a man aged 50-59 years with acute or convalescent COVID-19. The CDR3 runs from the conserved cysteine through the conserved F or W. D genes are given only for firm matches. Rows give clone size only sometimes, using once, few, many, or a class for an expanded clone.

v_gene: TRBV10-2; d_gene: NA; j_gene: TRBJ2-7; abundance: NA; CDR3aa: CASSAGPSYEQYF; CDR3nt: TGCGCCAGCAGTGCGGGTCCGTCTTACGAGCAGTACTTC
v_gene: TRBV24-1; d_gene: TRBD1; j_gene: TRBJ1-5; abundance: NA; CDR3aa: CATSPGGQGNQPQHF; CDR3nt: TGTGCCACCAGCCCAGGGGGTCAGGGCAATCAGCCCCAGCATTTT
v_gene: TRBV6-5; d_gene: NA; j_gene: TRBJ1-4; abundance: NA; CDR3aa: CASSRLPGNEKLFF; CDR3nt: TGTGCCAGCAGCCGCCTTCCGGGTAATGAAAAACTGTTTTTT
v_gene: TRBV4-1; d_gene: TRBD1; j_gene: TRBJ2-5; abundance: NA; CDR3aa: CASSQGRQGARETQYF; CDR3nt: TGCGCCAGCAGCCAAGGGAGACAGGGGGCAAGAGAGACCCAGTACTTC
v_gene: TRBV25-1; d_gene: TRBD1; j_gene: TRBJ2-1; abundance: NA; CDR3aa: CASSPWTGDYGEQFF; CDR3nt: TGTGCCAGCAGTCCGTGGACAGGGGATTACGGTGAGCAGTTCTTC
v_gene: TRBV5-1; d_gene: TRBD1; j_gene: TRBJ2-3; abundance: NA; CDR3aa: CASSAVPGQSNTQYF; CDR3nt: TGCGCCAGCAGCGCCGTCCCGGGACAGAGTAATACGCAGTATTTT
v_gene: TRBV5-1; d_gene: NA; j_gene: TRBJ2-1; abundance: once; CDR3aa: CASANRGNNNEQFF; CDR3nt: TGCGCCAGCGCTAATCGGGGGAATAACAATGAGCAGTTCTTC
v_gene: TRBV2; d_gene: NA; j_gene: TRBJ1-2; abundance: once; CDR3aa: CASSEALFGYTF; CDR3nt: TGTGCCAGCAGTGAGGCTCTGTTTGGCTACACCTTC
v_gene: TRBV7-2; d_gene: NA; j_gene: TRBJ2-2; abundance: NA; CDR3aa: CASSLHRGAGTGELFF; CDR3nt: TGTGCCAGCAGCTTACATCGGGGGGCCGGCACCGGGGAGCTGTTTTTT
v_gene: TRBV7-9; d_gene: NA; j_gene: TRBJ1-1; abundance: NA; CDR3aa: CASSLDVRQAYFEAFF; CDR3nt: TGTGCCAGCAGCTTAGACGTAAGACAGGCCTATTTTGAAGCTTTCTTT
v_gene: TRBV19; d_gene: TRBD2; j_gene: TRBJ2-1; abundance: NA; CDR3aa: CASSIRASGSLDEQFF; CDR3nt: TGTGCCAGTAGTATAAGGGCTAGCGGGAGTTTAGATGAGCAGTTCTTC
v_gene: TRBV10-3; d_gene: NA; j_gene: TRBJ2-7; abundance: NA; CDR3aa: CAISESSVRTYEQYF; CDR3nt: TGTGCCATCAGTGAGTCTAGCGTACGAACCTACGAGCAGTACTTC
v_gene: TRBV28; d_gene: NA; j_gene: TRBJ2-3; abundance: NA; CDR3aa: CASSFREIDTDTQYF; CDR3nt: TGTGCCAGCAGTTTCAGGGAAATTGATACAGATACGCAGTATTTT
v_gene: TRBV6-1; d_gene: TRBD1; j_gene: TRBJ1-3; abundance: NA; CDR3aa: CASSERTGSSGNTIYF; CDR3nt: TGTGCCAGCAGTGAAAGGACAGGGAGCTCTGGAAACACCATATATTTT
v_gene: TRBV6-5; d_gene: TRBD1; j_gene: TRBJ1-2; abundance: NA; CDR3aa: CASRLDGTDDYGYTF; CDR3nt: TGTGCCAGCAGACTAGACGGGACAGACGATTATGGCTACACCTTC
v_gene: TRBV28; d_gene: TRBD1; j_gene: TRBJ2-7; abundance: NA; CDR3aa: CASRGDSVSYEQYF; CDR3nt: TGTGCCAGCAGAGGGGACAGCGTCTCCTACGAGCAGTACTTC
v_gene: TRBV3-1/TRBV3-2; d_gene: NA; j_gene: TRBJ1-5; abundance: NA; CDR3aa: CASSQGPSNQPQHF; CDR3nt: TGTGCCAGCAGCCAGGGGCCCAGCAATCAGCCCCAGCATTTT
v_gene: TRBV5-1; d_gene: NA; j_gene: TRBJ1-1; abundance: NA; CDR3aa: CASSSLGGGEWTEAFF; CDR3nt: TGCGCCAGCAGCTCCCTAGGTGGTGGGGAGTGGACTGAAGCTTTCTTT
v_gene: TRBV19; d_gene: NA; j_gene: TRBJ1-5; abundance: NA; CDR3aa: CASSNRQDSGGQPQHF; CDR3nt: TGTGCCAGTAGTAATCGACAAGACTCGGGGGGTCAGCCCCAGCATTTT
v_gene: TRBV5-4; d_gene: NA; j_gene: TRBJ2-5; abundance: NA; CDR3aa: CASSLSREETQYF; CDR3nt: TGTGCCAGCAGCTTGTCTAGGGAGGAGACCCAGTACTTC
v_gene: TRBV11-2; d_gene: TRBD2; j_gene: TRBJ2-1; abundance: NA; CDR3aa: CASSLVGGRVVNEQFF; CDR3nt: TGTGCCAGCAGCTTAGTCGGCGGGAGGGTGGTGAATGAGCAGTTCTTC
v_gene: TRBV2; d_gene: TRBD1; j_gene: TRBJ2-6; abundance: NA; CDR3aa: CASSGDSSGANVLTF; CDR3nt: TGTGCCAGCAGCGGGGACAGCTCTGGGGCCAACGTCCTGACTTTC
v_gene: TRBV19; d_gene: NA; j_gene: TRBJ1-1; abundance: NA; CDR3aa: CASSIRGLNTEAFF; CDR3nt: TGTGCCAGTAGTATCCGGGGGTTGAACACTGAAGCTTTCTTT
v_gene: TRBV3-1/TRBV3-2; d_gene: TRBD2; j_gene: TRBJ2-1; abundance: NA; CDR3aa: CASRGEGYRNEQFF; CDR3nt: TGTGCCAGCAGGGGGGAGGGGTACCGCAATGAGCAGTTCTTC
v_gene: TRBV19; d_gene: TRBD1; j_gene: TRBJ1-5; abundance: once; CDR3aa: CASTLGRGTGNQPQHF; CDR3nt: TGTGCCAGTACGCTCGGCAGGGGGACAGGCAATCAGCCCCAGCATTTT
v_gene: TRBV30; d_gene: NA; j_gene: TRBJ2-7; abundance: NA; CDR3aa: CAWSGFDFSYEQYF; CDR3nt: TGTGCCTGGAGTGGCTTCGACTTCTCCTACGAGCAGTACTTC
v_gene: TRBV28; d_gene: TRBD1; j_gene: TRBJ2-5; abundance: NA; CDR3aa: CASRKDRGRISGVTETQYF; CDR3nt: TGTGCCAGCAGGAAGGACAGGGGGCGCATTAGCGGGGTAACAGAGACCCAGTACTTC
v_gene: TRBV5-1; d_gene: TRBD1; j_gene: TRBJ1-1; abundance: NA; CDR3aa: CASSLGTGGNTEAFF; CDR3nt: TGCGCCAGCAGCTTGGGGACAGGGGGAAACACTGAAGCTTTCTTT
v_gene: TRBV2; d_gene: TRBD1; j_gene: TRBJ1-4; abundance: once; CDR3aa: CASSEIGTGGEKLFF; CDR3nt: TGTGCCAGCAGTGAAATTGGGACAGGGGGTGAAAAACTGTTTTTT
v_gene: TRBV12-1; d_gene: NA; j_gene: TRBJ2-3; abundance: NA; CDR3aa: CASSFQGSAGTDTQYF; CDR3nt: TGTGCCAGCAGCTTCCAGGGTTCGGCCGGCACAGATACGCAGTATTTT
v_gene: TRBV6-2/TRBV6-3; d_gene: TRBD1; j_gene: TRBJ2-2; abundance: NA; CDR3aa: CASSSNRGHTGELFF; CDR3nt: TGTGCCAGCAGCTCGAACAGGGGGCACACCGGGGAGCTGTTTTTT
v_gene: TRBV28; d_gene: NA; j_gene: TRBJ1-5; abundance: NA; CDR3aa: CASSTPSSGRPQHF; CDR3nt: TGTGCCAGCAGCACCCCGTCGTCTGGGCGACCCCAGCATTTT
v_gene: TRBV6-5; d_gene: NA; j_gene: TRBJ2-3; abundance: NA; CDR3aa: CVVRAGTDTQYF; CDR3nt: TGTGTTGTCAGGGCAGGCACAGATACGCAGTATTTT
v_gene: TRBV18; d_gene: TRBD1; j_gene: TRBJ2-7; abundance: NA; CDR3aa: CASSPRDRVEQYF; CDR3nt: TGTGCCAGCTCACCTCGGGACAGGGTCGAGCAGTACTTC
v_gene: TRBV19; d_gene: TRBD1; j_gene: TRBJ1-2; abundance: NA; CDR3aa: CASSIEGQTFYGYTF; CDR3nt: TGTGCCAGTAGTATAGAGGGACAGACCTTTTATGGCTACACCTTC
v_gene: TRBV11-3; d_gene: TRBD2; j_gene: TRBJ2-2; abundance: NA; CDR3aa: CASSSWTSGATGELFF; CDR3nt: TGTGCCAGCAGCTCGTGGACTAGCGGGGCCACCGGGGAGCTGTTTTTT
v_gene: TRBV6-5; d_gene: TRBD1; j_gene: TRBJ2-2; abundance: NA; CDR3aa: CASRPGQTTGELFF; CDR3nt: TGTGCCAGCAGGCCGGGACAGACCACCGGGGAGCTGTTTTTT
v_gene: TRBV11-1; d_gene: NA; j_gene: TRBJ1-1; abundance: NA; CDR3aa: CASSRIRGGPNTEAFF; CDR3nt: TGTGCCAGCAGCCGAATCAGGGGTGGGCCGAACACTGAAGCTTTCTTT
v_gene: TRBV14; d_gene: TRBD1; j_gene: TRBJ1-4; abundance: NA; CDR3aa: CASSRQGVGEKLFF; CDR3nt: TGTGCCAGCAGCCGACAGGGAGTAGGGGAAAAACTGTTTTTT
v_gene: TRBV7-8; d_gene: TRBD2; j_gene: TRBJ2-2; abundance: few; CDR3aa: CASSATLAGPNRELFF; CDR3nt: TGTGCCAGCAGCGCGACACTAGCGGGCCCTAACCGGGAGCTGTTTTTT
v_gene: TRBV11-3; d_gene: NA; j_gene: TRBJ1-1; abundance: NA; CDR3aa: CASSEGENTEAFF; CDR3nt: TGTGCCAGCAGCGAGGGGGAGAACACTGAAGCTTTCTTT
v_gene: TRBV29-1; d_gene: NA; j_gene: TRBJ2-5; abundance: NA; CDR3aa: CSVSTDRAGAQYF; CDR3nt: TGCAGCGTTTCAACGGACAGGGCGGGGGCCCAGTACTTC
v_gene: TRBV6-1; d_gene: NA; j_gene: TRBJ1-1; abundance: NA; CDR3aa: CASSEYRRGEAFF; CDR3nt: TGTGCCAGCAGTGAATACAGGAGGGGTGAAGCTTTCTTT
v_gene: TRBV7-2; d_gene: NA; j_gene: TRBJ1-4; abundance: NA; CDR3aa: CASSLRGTNEKLFF; CDR3nt: TGTGCCAGCAGCTTGCGGGGAACTAATGAAAAACTGTTTTTT
v_gene: TRBV7-2; d_gene: NA; j_gene: TRBJ2-7; abundance: NA; CDR3aa: CASSLESTGFEQYF; CDR3nt: TGTGCCAGCAGCTTAGAATCAACAGGGTTCGAGCAGTACTTC
v_gene: TRBV5-4; d_gene: TRBD2; j_gene: TRBJ2-1; abundance: NA; CDR3aa: CASSQTSGSYNEQFF; CDR3nt: TGTGCCAGCAGTCAGACTAGCGGGAGTTACAATGAGCAGTTCTTC
v_gene: TRBV6-6; d_gene: NA; j_gene: TRBJ2-3; abundance: NA; CDR3aa: CASSYSQLTSTDTQYF; CDR3nt: TGTGCCAGCAGTTACTCGCAGCTGACTAGCACAGATACGCAGTATTTT
v_gene: TRBV3-1/TRBV3-2; d_gene: NA; j_gene: TRBJ2-7; abundance: NA; CDR3aa: CASSQGGYGAEQYF; CDR3nt: TGTGCCAGCAGCCAAGGGGGATATGGGGCCGAGCAGTACTTC
v_gene: TRBV18; d_gene: NA; j_gene: TRBJ1-4; abundance: NA; CDR3aa: CASSPQEGGEKLFF; CDR3nt: TGTGCCAGCTCACCACAGGAAGGAGGTGAAAAACTGTTTTTT
v_gene: TRBV5-1; d_gene: TRBD1; j_gene: TRBJ1-5; abundance: once; CDR3aa: CASSQTGGGEPQHF; CDR3nt: TGCGCCAGCAGCCAGACAGGGGGCGGGGAGCCCCAGCATTTT
v_gene: TRBV18; d_gene: TRBD1; j_gene: TRBJ1-6; abundance: NA; CDR3aa: CASSLDRGYSPLHF; CDR3nt: TGTGCCAGCTCTCTGGACAGGGGATATTCACCCCTCCACTTT
v_gene: TRBV28; d_gene: NA; j_gene: TRBJ1-3; abundance: NA; CDR3aa: CASSAGGNHGNTIYF; CDR3nt: TGTGCCAGCAGCGCCGGGGGGAACCACGGAAACACCATATATTTT
v_gene: TRBV6-1; d_gene: TRBD1; j_gene: TRBJ1-1; abundance: NA; CDR3aa: CASSETDRFGAFF; CDR3nt: TGTGCCAGCAGTGAAACGGACAGGTTTGGAGCTTTCTTT